This T cell receptor beta chain was sequenced for a study of T cells after yellow fever vaccination. Study as a whole: Fractions containing few cells were prepared with SMART-Seq v4 Ultra Low Input.

General study results and limits: Reappearing after the booster were most of the clones from primary vaccination (less than 98% CD4, roughly 86% CD8). The secondary response was weaker but peaked faster, day 5 versus 15. Contaminating bulk clonotypes could be abundant in FACS-sorted repertoires.

TCRdb re-analysed the 5' RACE reads in MiXCR, keeping a single row per CDR3 protein. This sample carries about 350,000 distinct CDR3 sequences, around a tenth of them seen once, and the ten largest clones take roughly 18%. This CDR3 is 13 amino acids long. Germline values: CDR1 SGHRS, CDR2 YFSETQ. Trimming removed 4 bases at V and 4 bases at J, with 11 bases between. The sample holds many counts of this clonotype. What it binds is not known. The rearrangement links TRBV5-1 to TRBJ2-5; D unclear. The sample in question was PBMCs, obtained on the day of the first yellow fever vaccination. The clonotype comes from a man between 18 and 35 years old who received the YFV17D yellow fever vaccine. In nucleotides, the CDR3 is TGCGCCAGCAGCCTAGTGGGTGGAGAGACCCAGTACTTC. Its protein is CASSLVGGETQYF.